This is a list of T cell receptor beta chains from one sample in a study of CD8+ T cells in alopecia areata. Measured with immunoSEQ multiplex PCR; TCRdb has only the in-frame clones, and not every one. The sample lists 180,000 or so clones, around 64% occurring once. The sample was CD8+ T cells sorted from blood, taken at week 0. These TCRs come from a human donor with alopecia areata. CDR3s include the opening cysteine and the closing phenylalanine or tryptophan. A D gene is named only where the DNA matches it firmly. A row's size may be missing; if present it is once, few, many or a size class.

abundance	v_gene	j_gene	d_gene	CDR3aa	CDR3nt
few	TRBV5-4	TRBJ1-5	NA	CASSLGGSYQPQHF	TGTGCCAGCAGCTTGGGGGGCAGTTATCAGCCCCAGCATTTT
NA	TRBV30	TRBJ1-2	NA	CAWSVGGAGGYTF	TGTGCCTGGAGTGTAGGCGGGGCTGGTGGCTACACCTTC
NA	TRBV7-9	TRBJ2-3	NA	CASSPPDTQYF	TGTGCCAGCAGCCCCCCAGATACGCAGTATTTT
NA	TRBV25-1	TRBJ2-5	TRBD1	CASSVPGTGQETQYF	TGTGCCAGCAGTGTTCCCGGGACAGGTCAAGAGACCCAGTACTTC
NA	TRBV29-1	TRBJ1-5	NA	CSVLSNSNQPQHF	TGCAGCGTACTGTCAAACAGCAATCAGCCCCAGCATTTT
NA	TRBV13	TRBJ1-1	NA	CASSHPSYSNTEAFF	TGTGCCAGCAGCCACCCGAGTTATTCGAACACTGAAGCTTTCTTT
NA	TRBV5-1	TRBJ2-5	NA	CASSRYPANQETQYF	TGCGCCAGCAGCCGGTACCCCGCGAATCAAGAGACCCAGTACTTC
NA	TRBV6-5	TRBJ2-7	TRBD1	CASSYSGTGDEQYF	TGTGCCAGCAGTTACTCCGGGACAGGGGACGAGCAGTACTTC
few	TRBV7-9	TRBJ2-7	TRBD1	CASSLWGRTGVDEQYF	TGTGCCAGCAGCCTATGGGGAAGGACAGGGGTGGATGAGCAGTACTTC
NA	TRBV27	TRBJ2-7	NA	CASRPWGGGFDEQYF	TGTGCCAGCAGACCGTGGGGAGGCGGGTTCGACGAGCAGTACTTC
few	TRBV5-1	TRBJ2-3	NA	CASSLASDTQYF	TGCGCCAGCAGCTTGGCATCAGATACGCAGTATTTT
NA	TRBV15	TRBJ1-1	NA	CATSRDQGRDTEAFF	TGTGCCACCAGCAGAGATCAGGGGAGGGACACTGAAGCTTTCTTT
NA	TRBV7-9	TRBJ2-1	NA	CASSLVPNEQFF	TGTGCCAGCAGCTTAGTTCCCAATGAGCAGTTCTTC
NA	TRBV2	TRBJ1-6	NA	CASSEEQANSPLHF	TGTGCCAGCAGTGAAGAGCAGGCGAATTCACCCCTCCACTTT
NA	TRBV2	TRBJ2-3	TRBD2	CASSVGTSGGAGTDTQYF	TGTGCCAGCAGTGTAGGGACTAGCGGGGGGGCCGGCACAGATACGCAGTATTTT
few	TRBV29-1	TRBJ2-1	TRBD2	CSVVALAGGSSYNEQFF	TGCAGCGTTGTTGCGCTAGCGGGGGGGAGCTCCTACAATGAGCAGTTCTTC
NA	TRBV6-1	TRBJ2-3	NA	CASSHAGTDTQYF	TGTGCCAGCAGCCACGCGGGCACAGATACGCAGTATTTT
NA	TRBV4-1	TRBJ2-7	NA	CASSQDWAGSSYEQYF	TGCGCCAGCAGCCAAGATTGGGCGGGGAGCTCCTACGAGCAGTACTTC
NA	TRBV6-1	TRBJ2-3	NA	CASSETGAMTTDTQYF	TGTGCCAGCAGTGAAACCGGGGCAATGACTACAGATACGCAGTATTTT
few	TRBV4-1	TRBJ2-5	NA	CASSQGSQETQYF	TGCGCCAGCAGCCAAGGCAGTCAAGAGACCCAGTACTTC
NA	TRBV5-6	TRBJ2-7	NA	CASSATLSRSNYEQYF	TGTGCCAGCAGCGCAACCCTCAGCCGTAGTAACTACGAGCAGTACTTC
NA	TRBV29-1	TRBJ2-5	NA	CSVHAGQETQYF	TGCAGCGTGCACGCGGGCCAAGAGACCCAGTACTTC
NA	TRBV6-6	TRBJ1-4	TRBD1	CASEDRGSEKLFF	TGTGCCAGCGAAGACAGGGGCAGTGAAAAACTGTTTTTT
few	TRBV6-6	TRBJ2-2	TRBD1	CASSYPDRATGELFF	TGTGCCAGCAGTTACCCAGACAGGGCCACCGGGGAGCTGTTTTTT
once	TRBV15	TRBJ2-1	TRBD1	CATSGDRGWNEQFF	TGTGCCACCAGCGGGGACAGGGGGTGGAATGAGCAGTTCTTC
NA	TRBV15	TRBJ1-5	TRBD1	CATSREGGWQPQHF	TGTGCCACCAGCAGAGAAGGGGGCTGGCAGCCCCAGCATTTT
NA	TRBV29-1	TRBJ2-4	NA	CSARALSKNIQYF	TGCAGCGCCCGGGCCCTCTCCAAAAACATTCAGTACTTC
NA	TRBV5-1	TRBJ2-7	TRBD1	CASSLWTGGAYEQYF	TGCGCCAGCAGCTTGTGGACAGGGGGAGCCTACGAGCAGTACTTC
few	TRBV11-1	TRBJ2-1	TRBD2	CASRGSGSSYNEQFF	TGTGCCAGCAGGGGTAGCGGGAGCTCCTACAATGAGCAGTTCTTC
NA	TRBV7-8	TRBJ2-5	NA	CASSLFEGETQYF	TGTGCCAGCAGCCTCTTCGAAGGAGAGACCCAGTACTTC
NA	TRBV2	TRBJ2-1	NA	CASSEPYNEQFF	TGTGCCAGCAGTGAACCCTACAATGAGCAGTTCTTC
NA	TRBV4-1	TRBJ1-2	TRBD1	CASSQERDSNYGYTF	TGCGCCAGCAGCCAAGAGAGGGACAGTAACTATGGCTACACCTTC
NA	TRBV4-1	TRBJ1-2	NA	CASSRAGLNYGYTF	TGCGCCAGCAGTAGGGCCGGGCTTAACTATGGCTACACCTTC
NA	TRBV5-1	TRBJ2-2	NA	CASRQGGTGELFF	TGCGCCAGCAGACAGGGAGGGACCGGGGAGCTGTTTTTT
NA	TRBV7-8	TRBJ1-5	TRBD1	CASSYRTGRGQPQHF	TGTGCCAGCAGCTACCGGACAGGGAGAGGACAGCCCCAGCATTTT
NA	TRBV30	TRBJ1-5	NA	CAWSASAGHLNQPQHF	TGTGCCTGGAGTGCTTCCGCGGGACACCTCAATCAGCCCCAGCATTTT
few	TRBV10-3	TRBJ1-5	NA	CAISDRGDQPQHF	TGTGCCATCAGTGACAGGGGAGATCAGCCCCAGCATTTT
NA	TRBV15	TRBJ1-1	NA	CATSRAGDAEAFF	TGTGCCACCAGCAGAGCGGGGGACGCTGAAGCTTTCTTT
NA	TRBV29-1	TRBJ1-2	TRBD1	CSVGTTTGEDGYTF	TGCAGCGTCGGTACTACTACAGGGGAGGATGGCTACACCTTC
NA	TRBV6-1	TRBJ2-1	TRBD2	CASSEGGTSGPSYNEQFF	TGTGCCAGCAGTGAAGGGGGGACTAGCGGTCCCTCCTACAATGAGCAGTTCTTC
few	TRBV13	TRBJ2-1	TRBD2	CASSLRTSGFANEQFF	TGTGCCAGCAGCCTGCGGACTAGTGGTTTTGCAAATGAGCAGTTCTTC
NA	TRBV5-6	TRBJ2-3	NA	CASSLWGGAMSTDTQYF	TGTGCCAGCAGCTTGTGGGGCGGGGCCATGAGCACAGATACGCAGTATTTT
NA	TRBV5-1	TRBJ2-7	NA	CASSLSGYEQYF	TGCGCCAGCAGCTTGTCCGGATACGAGCAGTACTTC
NA	TRBV7-9	TRBJ2-1	TRBD1	CASSSRDRNNEQFF	TGTGCCAGCAGCTCCCGGGACAGGAACAATGAGCAGTTCTTC
NA	TRBV6-5	TRBJ2-7	NA	CASSYGGPYEQYF	TGTGCCAGCAGTTATGGGGGCCCCTACGAGCAGTACTTC
few	TRBV13	TRBJ1-1	TRBD1	CASSPDRVPTEAFF	TGTGCCAGCAGCCCCGACAGGGTACCCACTGAAGCTTTCTTT
NA	TRBV19	TRBJ1-1	NA	CASSPGGSYTEAFF	TGTGCCAGTAGCCCTGGCGGCAGCTACACTGAAGCTTTCTTT
NA	TRBV27	TRBJ1-5	NA	CASRLSGNQPQHF	TGTGCCAGCAGGTTATCAGGGAATCAGCCCCAGCATTTT
NA	TRBV4-1	TRBJ2-3	TRBD1	CASSQDPPTGGPLDTQYF	TGCGCCAGCAGCCAAGACCCCCCTACAGGGGGCCCGTTAGATACGCAGTATTTT
NA	TRBV9	TRBJ2-1	NA	CASSVDGSYNEQFF	TGTGCCAGCAGCGTAGACGGCTCCTACAATGAGCAGTTCTTC
NA	TRBV30	TRBJ1-3	NA	CAWSVLGFPDSGNTIYF	TGTGCCTGGAGTGTACTTGGGTTCCCGGACTCTGGAAACACCATATATTTT